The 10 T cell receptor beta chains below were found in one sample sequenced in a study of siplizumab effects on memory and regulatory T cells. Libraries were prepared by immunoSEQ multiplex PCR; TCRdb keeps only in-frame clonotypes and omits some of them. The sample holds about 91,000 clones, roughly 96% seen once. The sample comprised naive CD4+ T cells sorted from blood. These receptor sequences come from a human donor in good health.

CDR3 nucleotides: TGTGCCAGCTCACCACTTCCGTTTAAGGGTGGCGTCGAGGGGGAATCGCAACGTGAAAAACTGTTTTTT. This sequence encodes CASSPLPFKGGVEGESQREKLFF. The gene calls are TRBV18 and TRBJ1-4; D is perhaps TRBD1 (6 bases). V lost 1 base to trimming and J lost 7 bases, with 37 bases between them. The CDR3 covers 23 residues. CDR1 and CDR2 from the germline V gene are KGHSH and LQKENI.

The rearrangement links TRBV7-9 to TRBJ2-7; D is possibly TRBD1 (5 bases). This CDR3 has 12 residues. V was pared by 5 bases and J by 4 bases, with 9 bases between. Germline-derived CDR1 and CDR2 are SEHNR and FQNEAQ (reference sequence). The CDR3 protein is CASSRTQYEQYF. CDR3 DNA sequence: TGTGCCAGCAGCCGGACACAGTACGAGCAGTACTTC.

CDR3 amino acids: CASSDASGGYVGSETQYF. For the CDR3, the DNA is TGTGCCAGCAGTGACGCTAGCGGGGGGTATGTTGGGTCAGAGACCCAGTACTTC. The genes are TRBV6-4 and TRBJ2-5; TRBD2 matches at 11 bases. Germline CDR1 reads MRHNA; CDR2 reads SNTAGT. Losses at the gene ends were 2 bases for V and 4 bases for J; bases not matched to a gene: 12. The CDR3 loop spans 18 amino acids.

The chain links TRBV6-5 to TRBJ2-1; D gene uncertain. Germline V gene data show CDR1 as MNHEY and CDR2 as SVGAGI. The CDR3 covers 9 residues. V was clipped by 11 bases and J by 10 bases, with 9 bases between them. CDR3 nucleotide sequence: TGTGCCTCCGCCAACGAGCAGTTCTTC. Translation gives CASANEQFF.

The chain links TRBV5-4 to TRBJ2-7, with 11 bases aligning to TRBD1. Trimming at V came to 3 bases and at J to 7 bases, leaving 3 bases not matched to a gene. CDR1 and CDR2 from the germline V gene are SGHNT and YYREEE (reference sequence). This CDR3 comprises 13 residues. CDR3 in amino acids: CASSWGQGGEQYF. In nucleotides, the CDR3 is TGTGCCAGCAGCTGGGGACAGGGGGGAGAGCAGTACTTC. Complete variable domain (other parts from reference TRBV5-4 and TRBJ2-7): ETGVTQSPTHLIKTRGQQVTLRCSSQSGHNTVSWYQQALGQGPQFIFQYYREEENGRGNFPPRFSGLQFPNYSSELNVNALELDDSALYLCASSWGQGGEQYFGPGTRLTVT.

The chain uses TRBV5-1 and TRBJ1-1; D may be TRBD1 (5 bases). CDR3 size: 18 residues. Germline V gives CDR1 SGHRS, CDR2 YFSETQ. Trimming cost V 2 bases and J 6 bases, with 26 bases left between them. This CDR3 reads CASSFSPGNLANRAEAFF. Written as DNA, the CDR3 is TGCGCCAGCAGCTTTAGCCCAGGGAATTTAGCTAATAGGGCTGAAGCTTTCTTT.

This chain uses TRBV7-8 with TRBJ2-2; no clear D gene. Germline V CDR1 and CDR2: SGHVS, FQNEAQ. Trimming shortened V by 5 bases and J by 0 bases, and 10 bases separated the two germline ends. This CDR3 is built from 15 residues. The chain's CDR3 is CASSPAAANTGELFF. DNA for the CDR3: TGTGCCAGCAGCCCGGCAGCAGCGAACACCGGGGAGCTGTTTTTT.

Here the CDR3 reads CASSPRQGMPGYEQYF. Written as DNA, the CDR3 is TGTGCCAGCTCACCACGACAGGGAATGCCTGGCTACGAGCAGTACTTC. The rearrangement uses TRBV18 and TRBJ2-7; 7 positions agree with TRBD1. Germline loops: CDR1 KGHSH, CDR2 LQKENI. V lost 1 base to trimming and J lost 3 bases; unmatched junction nucleotides: 9. The CDR3 length is 16 residues.

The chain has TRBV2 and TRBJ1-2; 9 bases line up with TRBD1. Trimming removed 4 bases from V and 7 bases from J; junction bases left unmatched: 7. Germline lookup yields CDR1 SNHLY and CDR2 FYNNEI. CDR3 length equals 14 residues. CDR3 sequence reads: CASSVSGQGLGYTF. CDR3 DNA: TGTGCCAGCAGTGTTTCGGGACAGGGACTTGGCTACACCTTC.

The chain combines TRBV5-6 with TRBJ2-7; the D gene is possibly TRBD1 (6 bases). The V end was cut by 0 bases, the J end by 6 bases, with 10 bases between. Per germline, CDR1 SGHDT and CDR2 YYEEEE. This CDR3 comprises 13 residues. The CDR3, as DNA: TGTGCCAGCAGCTTGGGTGGGGGCCGCGAGCAGTACTTC. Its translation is CASSLGGGREQYF.